Each of the 28 T cell receptor delta chains below was sequenced from the same sample in a study of γδ T cells in repeated Plasmodium falciparum infection. TCRdb re-called the multiplex PCR reads with CATT. Among 90,000 or so delta-chain clones listed, 0.8% to 1% were seen once. Vgamma9/Vdelta2+ and Vdelta2-negative gammadelta T cells were flow-sorted from PBMC for bulk sequencing. The sequenced sample was gamma-delta T cells from blood. The receptors here all came from a pool of human donors (malaria-infected and uninfected, not separated).

This clone was found a few times. A far larger clone is a single base away, which makes a read error likely. Other nucleotide sequences from this sample produce the same CDR3. The CDR3 region has the DNA TGTGCTCTTGGAGAACCTCTCCTAAGTGGGATTTACGATGAGACAGCACAACTCTTCTTT. Amino acid sequence: CALGEPLLSGIYDETAQLFF. This chain uses TRDV1 with TRDJ2; D is possibly TRDD2 or TRDD3 (5 bases each). This CDR3 comprises 20 residues. Germline V gene lookup returns CDR1 TSWWSYY and CDR2 QGS.

Worth noting for this clone: TCRdb shows a much larger clone's protein in place of this DNA's translation, and the two differ at residues 5 and 10, likely through a read error; the protein shown is translated from the DNA. This rearrangement joins TRDV2 to TRDJ3; TRDD3 agrees at 12 bases. Germline V gives CDR1 GEAIGNYY, CDR2 EKD. V lost 2 bases to trimming and J lost 0 bases; unmatched junction nucleotides: 4. CDR3 size: 19 residues. The CDR3 bases are TGTGCCTGTGACATTACTGGGGGATACTGCTCCTGGGACACCCGACAGATGTTTTTC. This sequence encodes CACDITGGYCSWDTRQMFF.

In its sample, this clone was seen a few times. The amino acid sequence in TCRdb belongs to a much larger clone and departs from this DNA's translation at residue 16, likely a sequencing read error; the sequence shown is translated from the DNA. The chain recombines TRDV2 with TRDJ1; no clear D gene. TCRdb records no J gene; here it was assigned by comparing the DNA to germline. CDR1 is GEAIGNYY and CDR2 is EKD in the germline V gene. The ends were cut back, 0 bases at V and 6 bases at J, with 31 bases in the middle. CDR3 length equals 20 residues. The CDR3 reads CACDTILASPQNYYGYKLIF. The CDR3 DNA is TGTGCCTGTGACACCATCCTGGCCAGCCCCCAAAACTACTACGGCTATAAACTCATCTTT.

Comment on this clone: The TCRdb protein comes from a much larger clone and disagrees with this DNA's translation at residue 16, likely due to a read error; the protein given here is derived from the DNA. The chain uses TRDV1 and TRDJ1; 13 bases are shared with TRDD3. Germline V gene sequence: CDR1 TSWWSYY, CDR2 QGS. CDR3 length equals 18 residues. The CDR3 sequence is CALGIFRPSTGGYVKRIF. The DNA for the CDR3 is TGTGCTCTCGGAATTTTCCGTCCTAGTACTGGGGGATACGTGAAACGCATCTTT.

Worth noting for this clone: A read error is the likely source, as a far larger clone sits one nucleotide away. This specimen includes other DNA sequences encoding the same CDR3. This chain links TRDV2 with TRDJ1; D uncertain. In the absence of a J gene in TCRdb, the DNA was matched to germline to assign it here. V was trimmed by 0 bases and J by 2 bases, leaving 15 bases between them. CDR3 size: 16 residues. Germline V CDR1 and CDR2: GEAIGNYY, EKD. The CDR3 reads CACDTDSGLGTDKLIF. CDR3 coding DNA: TGTGCCTGTGACACCGATTCAGGCTTGGGAACCGATAAACTCATCTTT.

This clone has more than one count but fewer than ten. TCRdb attributes to this sequence the protein of a much larger clone, which differs from the DNA translation at residue 5; a read error is likely, and the protein displayed is translated from the DNA. V usage is TRDV1 and J usage is TRDJ1, with TRDD2 as a possible D gene (6 bases). In the absence of a J gene in TCRdb, the DNA was matched to germline to assign it here. CDR3 length: 19 amino acids. CDR1 TSWWSYY and CDR2 QGS come from the germline V gene. As DNA, the CDR3 is TGTGCTCTTGGGAAACTTCCTCCCTCCCTCATGCTTCCCGAGAGGGGACTCATCTTT. Its translation is CALGKLPPSLMLPERGLIF.

Remarks on this clone: A far larger clone lies a single base away; this is likely a read error. The sample holds other DNA sequences that translate to the same CDR3. The V gene call is TRDV1, and the J gene call is absent; the table's D gene call, TRDD3, was not cross checked with the DNA. The V gene's germline CDR1 is TSWWSYY and CDR2 QGS. This CDR3 has 16 residues. CDR3 region: CALGDPYPGGPVGLIF. CDR3 bases: TGTGCTCTTGGGGACCCATACCCTGGGGGCCCAGTTGGACTCATTTTT.

This clone was detected only a few times. The protein held in TCRdb is that of a much larger clone and does not match this DNA's translation at residue 17, likely because of a read error; the protein shown is translated from the DNA. This chain uses TRDV1 with TRDJ1; possible D gene TRDD3, 7 bases. Here the J gene was assigned by germline matching of the DNA, as TCRdb has none. Germline assignment: CDR1 TSWWSYY and CDR2 QGS. This CDR3 is 22 amino acids long. Trimming cost V 2 bases and J 3 bases, with 34 bases left between them. The CDR3 region is CALGESHLLRVTGVEDADKLIF. The DNA of the CDR3 is TGTGCTCTTGGGGAATCTCACCTCCTACGAGTTACTGGGGTGGAAGACGCCGATAAACTCATCTTT.

This clone was observed at least ten times. The sample carries other DNA sequences with the same CDR3. This chain joins TRDV1 and TRDJ1; TRDD3 agrees at 7 bases. J gave up 0 bases and V 2 bases, and 15 bases lay outside the gene matches. CDR3 length equals 19 residues. The germline V gene has CDR1 TSWWSYY and CDR2 QGS. Here the CDR3 DNA reads TGTGCTCTTGGGGAAGGGATTTCAAACGCGCTGGGGGACACCGATAAACTCATCTTT. Encoded protein: CALGEGISNALGDTDKLIF.

Regarding this clone: The protein in TCRdb stems from a much larger clone and differs at residue 3 from this DNA's translation, likely a read error; here the protein is translated from the DNA. This sequence joins TRDV2 and TRDJ1; 9 bases fit TRDD3. No J segment appears in TCRdb, so it was assigned here by matching the sequence to germline. Germline CDR1 and CDR2: GEAIGNYY and EKD. The CDR3 totals 14 residues. CDR3 amino acids: CARDPVLGENKLIF. DNA for the CDR3: TGTGCCCGTGACCCCGTACTGGGGGAGAATAAACTCATCTTT.

Concerning this clone itself: The protein TCRdb lists belongs to a much larger clone and differs from this DNA's translation at residue 11, which points to a read error; the protein shown is made from the DNA. The V gene reported is TRDV2; the J gene is uncalled. The CDR3 is 13 residues long. The V gene's germline CDR1 is GEAIGNYY and CDR2 EKD. The CDR3: CACDRGGRGKHIF. The CDR3 DNA is TGTGCCTGTGACAGGGGGGGAAGAGGAAAACACATCTTT.

This clone has a handful of counts. This likely reflects a read error, since a far larger clone is one base away. This CDR3 is also generated by other DNA sequences in the sample. The chain employs TRDV2 and TRDJ1; 11 bases align to TRDD3. Assignment of the J gene here rests on matching the DNA to germline, because TCRdb gives none. Trimming removed 0 bases from V and 2 bases from J; junction bases left unmatched: 13. Germline CDR1 and CDR2: GEAIGNYY and EKD. The CDR3 consists of 19 residues. The CDR3 reads CACDTLLGDTRRPTDKLIF. The DNA of the CDR3 is TGTGCCTGTGACACCCTCTTGGGGGATACGCGGAGACCGACCGATAAACTCATCTTT.

A remark on this clone: One base separates it from a far larger clone, so it is likely a read error. This specimen includes other DNA sequences encoding the same CDR3. The J gene has no call, while the V gene is TRDV1; TRDD3 is the table's D call, not checked against the DNA. Per germline, CDR1 TSWWSYY and CDR2 QGS. This CDR3 has 20 amino acids. CDR3 sequence reads: CALGTSSPQGGLGVDPELIF. The CDR3 coding sequence is TGTGCTCTTGGGACCTCTTCCCCGCAGGGGGGCCTGGGAGTAGATCCGGAGCTCATCTTT.

This clone occurred many times. The protein held in TCRdb is that of a much larger clone and does not match this DNA's translation at residue 9, likely because of a read error; the protein shown is translated from the DNA. The V and J genes are TRDV3 and TRDJ1, with 7 bases fitting TRDD2. CDR1 and CDR2 from the germline V gene are TVYSNPD and GDNSRS (reference sequence). J gave up 4 bases and V 5 bases, and 19 bases lay outside the gene matches. The CDR3 has 16 amino acids. The CDR3 region is CAATIPTWENDDKLIF. CDR3 nucleotides: TGTGCCGCGACCATTCCTACGTGGGAGAACGACGATAAACTCATCTTT.

This clone was seen only a few times. The translation of this DNA and the TCRdb protein of a much larger clone differ at residue 18, probably owing to a read error; the protein shown here is translated from the DNA. The chain is built from TRDV1 and TRDJ1; 7 nucleotides align to TRDD3. TCRdb lists no J gene, so it was determined here by aligning the DNA to germline. Trimming at V came to 1 base and at J to 1 base, leaving 30 bases not matched to a gene. The CDR3 has 24 residues. Germline lookup yields CDR1 TSWWSYY and CDR2 QGS. The CDR3 protein is CALGERGNLRFSSGGIHCTDKLIF. Written as DNA, the CDR3 is TGTGCTCTTGGGGAACGGGGAAATCTACGCTTTTCTTCCGGGGGGATCCACTGCACCGATAAACTCATCTTT.

In its sample, this clone was seen a few times. A far larger clone differs by one base, so this is likely a read error. This CDR3 is also generated by other DNA sequences in the sample. The V gene corresponds to TRDV2; no J gene was called; TRDD3 is the table's D call, not checked against the DNA. Germline V gene lookup returns CDR1 GEAIGNYY and CDR2 EKD. The CDR3 totals 19 residues. The DNA for the CDR3 is TGTGCCTGTGACACCGGAGCTGCCTGGGGGATACCGTACACCGATAAACTCATCTTC. Encoded protein: CACDTGAAWGIPYTDKLIF.

A note on this clone: TCRdb pairs this DNA with a much larger clone's protein that differs at residue 15, likely a read error; the protein shown was translated from the DNA. The J gene is TRDJ1, the V gene TRDV1; D may correspond to TRDD2 or TRDD3 (5 bases each). TCRdb gives no J gene; it was assigned here by matching the DNA to germline. V lost 0 bases to trimming and J lost 0 bases, with 26 bases between them. CDR1 is TSWWSYY and CDR2 is QGS in the germline V gene. The CDR3 is 21 residues long. CDR3 region: CALGELEEVPMPYWHTDKLIF. The CDR3 DNA sequence: TGTGCTCTTGGGGAACTAGAGGAAGTGCCCATGCCCTACTGGCACACCGATAAACTCATCTTT.

In regard to this clone: The protein in TCRdb stems from a much larger clone and differs at residue 18 from this DNA's translation, likely a read error; here the protein is translated from the DNA. The V gene is TRDV1, the J gene TRDJ1, with 7 nucleotides matching TRDD3. No J gene is reported in TCRdb; it was inferred here by comparing the DNA with germline. Germline V gives CDR1 TSWWSYY, CDR2 QGS. V trimming: 2 bases; J trimming: 1 base; junction bases outside the gene matches: 31. There are 24 residues in the CDR3. CDR3 DNA: TGTGCTCTTGGGGAAGGGGAAGGAACGGTCATTCCAGTACTGGGGATTGCCCGCACCGATAAACTCATCTTT. It translates to CALGEGEGTVIPVLGIARTDKLIF.

About this clone itself: A far larger clone is off by one base, so a read error is likely. Other DNA sequences in the same sample also yield this CDR3. This sequence joins TRDV2 and TRDJ1; TRDD2 or TRDD3 may be the D gene (6 bases each). Germline matching of the DNA provided the J gene here, since TCRdb leaves it blank. The germline CDR1 and CDR2 sequences are GEAIGNYY and EKD. The CDR3 extends over 19 amino acids. CDR3 protein: CACDTGSYTGLLYTDKLIF. As DNA, the CDR3 is TGTGCATGTGACACGGGATCCTACACTGGGCTACTTTACACCGATAAACTCATCTTT.

Concerning this clone: This likely reflects a read error, since a far larger clone is one base away. Within the sample, other DNA sequences also encode this same CDR3. The V and J genes are TRDV1 and TRDJ1; 12 nucleotides align to TRDD3. TCRdb supplies no J gene; here it was assigned by aligning the nucleotide sequence to germline. The CDR3 totals 27 residues. V lost 0 bases, J lost 0 bases, and 32 bases stayed unmatched. The germline V gene has CDR1 TSWWSYY and CDR2 QGS. The CDR3 nucleotides read TGTGCTCTTGGGGAACTTGTGAGAGGGGTGTATACGAAACGTACTGGGGGATACTTAAGGCACACCGATAAACTCATCTTT. It codes for CALGELVRGVYTKRTGGYLRHTDKLIF.

For this clone: The TCRdb protein, from a much larger clone, departs from this DNA's translation at residue 3, likely by read error; the protein shown derives from the DNA. The V gene is TRDV2, the J gene TRDJ1; D is ambiguous. The J gene, missing from TCRdb, was assigned here through DNA to germline matching. Germline assignment: CDR1 GEAIGNYY and CDR2 EKD. The CDR3 contains 14 residues. CDR3 in amino acids: CASDTPFVVGVLIF. CDR3 bases: TGTGCCAGTGACACCCCTTTTGTAGTTGGCGTACTCATCTTT.

This clone occurred a few times. The mismatch at residue 17 between this DNA's translation and the TCRdb protein of a much larger clone likely reflects a read error; the protein shown is translated from the DNA. No J gene was assigned, while the V gene was called as TRDV1; TRDD3 is the table's D call, not checked against the DNA. Looked up from germline, CDR1 is TSWWSYY and CDR2 is QGS. The length of the CDR3 is 19 residues. The CDR3 spells CALGPPVLGGPALTAQPFF. CDR3 nucleotide sequence: TGTGCTCTTGGGCCTCCGGTACTGGGGGGCCCCGCTTTGACAGCACAACCCTTCTTT.

This clone was found a few times. A read error likely explains why the TCRdb protein, taken from a much larger clone, differs from this DNA's translation at residue 16; the protein shown is translated from the DNA. No J gene was called, and the V gene is TRDV2; TRDD3, the table's D call, was not compared with the DNA. CDR1 and CDR2 (germline): GEAIGNYY, EKD. The CDR3 has 18 residues. In DNA form, the CDR3 reads TGTGCCTGTGACACCGTGGGGGGAACTCACCTGTACACCGATAAACCCATCTTT. This translates into CACDTVGGTHLYTDKPIF.

This chain joins TRDV1 and TRDJ1; D assignment may be TRDD2 or TRDD3 (6 bases each). TCRdb is silent on the J gene; assignment here came from matching the DNA to germline. Germline assignment: CDR1 TSWWSYY and CDR2 QGS. CDR3 size: 18 residues. V lost 0 bases and J 4 bases, leaving 21 bases between the germline ends. DNA of the CDR3: TGTGCTCTTGGGGAACTTCCTACCTGTACTGGGATCGTCGATAAACTCATCTTT. Its translation: CALGELPTCTGIVDKLIF.

This clone was found a few times. A far larger clone is a single base away, which makes a read error likely. This same CDR3 is encoded by further DNA sequences in the sample. The chain is built from TRDV1 and TRDJ1; D is possibly TRDD3 (5 bases). The J gene is not listed in TCRdb, so it was assigned here from a DNA match to germline. The length of the CDR3 is 21 residues. The V gene's germline CDR1 is TSWWSYY and CDR2 QGS. V dropped 0 bases and J dropped 4 bases, with 30 bases sitting between them. The CDR3 protein is CALGELWCPALGCSPDDKLIF. The CDR3 nucleotides are TGTGCTCTTGGGGAACTGTGGTGTCCCGCGTTGGGGTGTTCCCCAGACGATAAACTCATCTTT.

A remark on this clone: A read error is the likely source, as a far larger clone sits one nucleotide away. This sample includes further DNA sequences coding for the same CDR3. V and J are TRDV3 and TRDJ1; D uncertain. The J gene was not available in TCRdb and was assigned here by matching the DNA to germline segments. This CDR3 spans 14 amino acids. Germline CDR1 is TVYSNPD and CDR2 is GDNSRS (reference sequence). In nucleotides, the CDR3 is TGTGCATCACTGCACGCTTTGGATACCGATAAACTCATCTTT. Translation: CASLHALDTDKLIF.

This clone was seen only a few times. A far larger clone is off by one base, so a read error is likely. This sample includes further DNA sequences coding for the same CDR3. DNA for the CDR3: TGTGCTCTTGGACGGGATCGTCCACGTACCGGGGGATACGCCGATAAACTCATCTTT. Protein: CALGRDRPRTGGYADKLIF. J is TRDJ1 and V is TRDV1; 10 nucleotides agree with TRDD3. TCRdb does not report a J gene; here it was assigned by matching the DNA to germline references. The CDR3 is made up of 19 amino acids. Germline CDR1 and CDR2: TSWWSYY and QGS. J lost 3 bases, V lost 6 bases, and 19 bases had no gene match.

This clone has ten or more counts. This chain joins TRDV2 and TRDJ1; maybe TRDD3 (6 bases). This CDR3 has 17 residues. The V and J ends lost 1 base and 0 bases respectively, with 17 bases between them. Germline CDR1 and CDR2: GEAIGNYY and EKD. This chain's CDR3 is CACDTVGARPYTDKLIF. For the CDR3, the DNA is TGTGCCTGTGACACGGTGGGGGCCCGCCCCTACACCGATAAACTCATCTTT.